This T cell receptor beta chain was recorded in a study of OX40 agonist ivuxolimab in advanced cancers. The data were produced by immunoSEQ multiplex PCR, yet TCRdb's version contains in-frame clones alone and is incomplete. Found here are 65,000 to 85,000 clones, about nine tenths of them singletons; the top ten hold under 0.7%. Regarding this clone: The target antigen is unknown.

The CDR3 runs 16 residues. The V end was cut by 0 bases, the J end by 0 bases, with 8 bases between. CDR1 is MNHNS and CDR2 is SASEGT in the germline V gene. Study findings and constraints: Averaging showed that CD8+ T cells had more expanded clones than CD4+ did.

The sequencing used CD4+ or CD8+ T cells sorted from blood, collected in a trial of the OX40 agonist ivuxolimab. This chain links TRBV6-1 with TRBJ1-4; perhaps TRBD1 as D (5 bases). The TCR comes from an adult with an advanced solid tumor such as melanoma, head and neck, liver or kidney cancer. The CDR3 reads CASSEAYRSTNEKLFF. As DNA, the CDR3 is TGTGCCAGCAGTGAAGCGTACAGGTCAACTAATGAAAAACTGTTTTTT.